The present T cell receptor (beta chain) was sequenced within a study of cytomegalovirus exposure and HLA in healthy donors. This CDR3 region has 15 residues. The J segment lost 4 bases and the V segment lost 4 bases, leaving 7 bases of the junction unmatched. CDR1 and CDR2 from the germline V gene are KGHSH and LQKENI. This PCR relied on a set of 60 Vbeta primers and 13 Jbeta primers. TCRdb keeps only in-frame clones here, not all; method: immunoSEQ multiplex PCR. The data hold 200,000 to 250,000 clones, with about 80% observed a single time. The donors, nominally healthy at sampling, likely had unrecorded immune exposures.

Input material: PBMCs. This sequence joins TRBV18 and TRBJ2-7; 10 positions match TRBD1. This sequence was found in a woman aged 60-75 years in good health and CMV-seropositive. The CDR3 DNA reads as TGTGCCAGCTCACAGACACGGGACAGGGGTTACGAGCAGTACTTC. The encoded protein is CASSQTRDRGYEQYF.